What follows are 30 T cell receptor beta chains derived from one specimen sequenced in a study of PD-1 blockade in classical Hodgkin lymphoma. Profiling relied on immunoSEQ multiplex PCR, and the TCRdb table lists in-frame clones only, not all of them. The table has 40,000 to 55,000 clones, 80% seen once. Indicated time point: cycle 4 day 1 (C4D1), after around six weeks of nivolumab. Brentuximab vedotin exposure varied among the patients, all of whom had relapsed after autologous stem cell transplantation. Sequencing used peripheral blood mononuclear cells (PBMCs), obtained before the fourth cycle of nivolumab. The source of these receptors is a human donor with classical Hodgkin lymphoma.

The rearrangement links TRBV18 to TRBJ1-1; 10 nucleotides line up with TRBD1. Losses at the gene ends were 6 bases for V and 1 base for J; bases not matched to a gene: 5. Per germline, CDR1 KGHSH and CDR2 LQKENI. The CDR3 is 15 residues long. CDR3 residues: CASSWTGGKNTEAFF. The DNA for the CDR3 is TGTGCCAGCTCGTGGACAGGGGGTAAGAACACTGAAGCTTTCTTT.

The gene calls are TRBV15 and TRBJ1-2, with TRBD1 identical over 8 bases. The CDR3 sequence is 15 residues long. Germline V gene sequence: CDR1 LNHNV, CDR2 YYDKDF (reference sequence). Losses at the gene ends were 3 bases for V and 7 bases for J; bases not matched to a gene: 10. The CDR3 sequence is CATSRNTGGLSGYTF. CDR3 DNA: TGTGCCACCAGCAGGAATACAGGGGGTCTAAGTGGCTACACCTTC.

The rearrangement uses TRBV2 and TRBJ2-7, with a tentative D call TRBD2 (6 bases). V was clipped by 3 bases and J by 0 bases, with 12 bases between them. CDR3 length: 15 amino acids. The V gene's germline CDR1 is SNHLY and CDR2 FYNNEI. In nucleotides, the CDR3 is TGTGCCAGCAGTGACTGGCGGGGTGTCTCCTACGAGCAGTACTTC. Protein: CASSDWRGVSYEQYF. The entire variable domain, with the rest obtained from reference TRBV2 and TRBJ2-7, is as follows: EPEVTQTPSHQVTQMGQEVILRCVPISNHLYFYWYRQILGQKVEFLVSFYNNEISEKSEIFDDQFSVERPDGSNFTLKIRSTKLEDSAMYFCASSDWRGVSYEQYFGPGTRLTVT.

This chain connects TRBV7-9 to TRBJ2-7; 8 bases line up with TRBD2. The CDR3 spans 13 residues. The germline V gene has CDR1 SEHNR and CDR2 FQNEAQ (reference sequence). V gave up 4 bases and J gave up 5 bases; unmatched junction bases: 4. The CDR3 DNA reads TGTGCCAGCAGCTCAGGACTAGCCCACGAGCAGTACTTC. The encoded protein is CASSSGLAHEQYF. Using reference TRBV7-9 and TRBJ2-7 for the parts outside the CDR3, the full variable domain is DTGVSQNPRHKITKRGQNVTFRCDPISEHNRLYWYRQTLGQGPEFLTYFQNEAQLEKSRLLSDRFSAERPKGSFSTLEIQRTEQGDSAMYLCASSSGLAHEQYFGPGTRLTVT.

This chain joins TRBV10-3 and TRBJ2-1; 9 nucleotides match TRBD1. Germline CDR1 is ENHRY and CDR2 is SYGVKD. V shed 8 bases and J 4 bases; nucleotides not matched to a gene: 6. The CDR3 spans 14 residues. The DNA of the CDR3 is TGTGCCATCCGGGGACAGGGTAGTTACAATGAGCAGTTCTTC. It specifies CAIRGQGSYNEQFF.

J is TRBJ2-3 and V is TRBV19, with D possibly being TRBD1 (5 bases). CDR1 is LNHDA and CDR2 is SQIVND in the germline V gene (reference sequence). This CDR3 has 16 residues. The V and J ends lost 4 bases and 3 bases respectively, with 17 bases between them. Here the CDR3 reads CASSSPEQARTDTQYF. CDR3 in DNA: TGTGCCAGTAGTAGCCCCGAACAGGCCAGGACAGATACGCAGTATTTT.

This clone was observed a handful of times. The chain couples TRBV7-8 to TRBJ2-2, with TRBD1 matching over 9 bases. This CDR3 spans 16 amino acids. After removal of 4 bases from V and 6 bases from J, the junction contained 9 bases not matched to a gene. Germline CDR1 reads SGHVS; CDR2 reads FQNEAQ. The CDR3 nucleotides are TGTGCCAGCAGCTCAGGAGGGGGACAGGGAGCCGGGGAGCTGTTTTTT. It codes for CASSSGGGQGAGELFF.

J is TRBJ1-2 and V is TRBV10-2; a weak D match, TRBD1 (5 bases). Trimming took off 2 bases at V and 7 bases at J, with 14 bases between the two ends. CDR3 length: 14 amino acids. Germline V lookup: CDR1 WSHSY, CDR2 SAAADI. The CDR3 here is CASSEAGYGLGYTF. The CDR3 DNA reads as TGCGCCAGCAGTGAGGCAGGGTACGGACTTGGCTACACCTTC.

The rearrangement uses TRBV6-1 and TRBJ2-7, with D possibly TRBD1 on 6 matching bases. The CDR3 extends over 12 amino acids. The germline CDR1 and CDR2 sequences are MNHNS and SASEGT. V gave up 6 bases and J gave up 7 bases, with 13 bases separating them. The CDR3 DNA follows: TGTGCCAGCAGACAGGGTCATAGGGAGCAGTACTTC. Its protein is CASRQGHREQYF.

This chain uses TRBV4-2 with TRBJ2-5; 11 bases are shared with TRBD1. Losses at the gene ends were 3 bases for V and 4 bases for J; bases not matched to a gene: 7. The CDR3 runs 16 residues. The V gene's germline CDR1 is LGHNA and CDR2 YNFKEQ. Here the CDR3 reads CASSHPGQGAVETQYF. As DNA, the CDR3 is TGTGCCAGCAGCCACCCCGGACAGGGGGCCGTAGAGACCCAGTACTTC.

This clone has just one count. The rearrangement uses TRBV7-9 and TRBJ1-1; D remains unclear. The V gene lost 1 base and the J gene lost 4 bases, with 10 bases spanning the gap. Germline V gene lookup returns CDR1 SEHNR and CDR2 FQNEAQ (reference sequence). There are 14 residues in the CDR3. CDR3 nucleotides: TGTGCCAGCAGCTTAGGAAGCTTGGTCACTGAAGCTTTCTTT. Its translation: CASSLGSLVTEAFF.

The chain employs TRBV19 and TRBJ1-5, with D hard to call. This CDR3 has 14 residues. V dropped 7 bases and J dropped 4 bases, with 14 bases sitting between them. Germline CDR1 reads LNHDA; CDR2 reads SQIVND (reference sequence). The CDR3 DNA reads TGTGCCAGTACCACCCTCGGAGGGAATCAGCCCCAGCATTTT. Its protein is CASTTLGGNQPQHF.

The chain employs TRBV11-2 and TRBJ1-2; D uncertain. The ends were cut back, 3 bases at V and 8 bases at J, with 16 bases in the middle. CDR1 and CDR2 (germline): SGHAT, FQNNGV. The CDR3 runs to 14 residues. The DNA for the CDR3 is TGTGCCAGCAGCTTTCCGGGATCGACCCAAGGCTACACCTTC. It codes for CASSFPGSTQGYTF.

The genes are TRBV30 and TRBJ1-2, with TRBD1 identical over 8 bases. Germline CDR1 is GTSNPN and CDR2 is SVGIG (reference sequence). J gave up 2 bases and V 8 bases, and 7 bases lay outside the gene matches. This CDR3 has 13 amino acids. CDR3 bases: TGTGCCGGAAACAGGGGGACGAACTATGGCTACACCTTC. Residues: CAGNRGTNYGYTF.

This chain connects TRBV27 to TRBJ2-1; possible D gene TRBD2, 6 bases. Trimming cost V 0 bases and J 12 bases, with 12 bases left between them. The CDR3 length is 13 residues. In germline, CDR1 is MNHEY, CDR2 SMNVEV (reference sequence). This chain's CDR3 is CASSLSLFGRQFF. CDR3 DNA sequence: TGTGCCAGCAGTTTATCCCTTTTCGGGAGGCAGTTCTTC.

The chain joins TRBV14 to TRBJ2-7, with 7 nucleotides matching TRBD1. Germline CDR1 is SGHDN and CDR2 is FVKESK. The CDR3 has 14 residues. V lost 4 bases and J lost 1; bases outside the gene matches: 4. The CDR3 reads CASSRTQGSYEQYF. CDR3 coding DNA: TGTGCCAGCAGCCGGACACAGGGGTCCTACGAGCAGTACTTC.

J is TRBJ1-2 and V is TRBV15; tentatively, D is TRBD1 (5 bases). CDR3 length: 15 residues. The germline CDR1 and CDR2 sequences are LNHNV and YYDKDF (reference sequence). The germline V and J ends were trimmed by 6 bases and 2 bases, with 16 bases remaining between them. The CDR3 sequence is CATSEDGGKNYGYTF. The CDR3 bases are TGTGCCACCAGTGAAGACGGGGGGAAGAACTATGGCTACACCTTC.

This clone is a singleton in its sample. The chain joins TRBV25-1 to TRBJ2-3; D remains ambiguous. Trimming stripped 1 base from V and 4 bases from J, with 3 bases between. CDR1 MGHDK and CDR2 SYGVNS come from the germline V gene. The CDR3 sequence is 12 residues long. The CDR3 spells CASSESPDTQYF. DNA for the CDR3: TGTGCCAGCAGTGAATCCCCAGATACGCAGTATTTT.

This sequence joins TRBV5-8 and TRBJ2-5; TRBD1 matches 8 bases. This CDR3 has 14 amino acids. Per germline, CDR1 SGHTS and CDR2 YDEGEE. The V and J ends lost 4 bases and 3 bases, in that order; junction bases with no gene match: 5. CDR3 loop: CASSPSDREETQYF. DNA of the CDR3: TGTGCCAGCAGCCCCTCGGACAGGGAAGAGACCCAGTACTTC.

CDR3 protein: CASSQTGTSTDTQYF. The DNA of the CDR3 is TGCGCCAGCAGCCAAACAGGGACGAGCACAGATACGCAGTATTTT. The genes are TRBV4-3 and TRBJ2-3; weak D call: TRBD1 (6 bases). CDR1 and CDR2 from the germline V gene are LGHNA and YSLEER. V gave up 2 bases and J gave up 0 bases, with 9 bases separating them. This CDR3 region has 15 residues.

V usage is TRBV4-3 and J usage is TRBJ1-6; D is uncertain. There are 15 residues in the CDR3. CDR1 and CDR2 from the germline V gene are LGHNA and YSLEER. Between the trimmed V and J ends, which lost 0 bases and 10 bases, there was a span of 13 bases. The DNA for the CDR3 is TGCGCCAGCAGCCAAGATCCAGGAGTACGCTCACCCCTCCACTTT. Protein product: CASSQDPGVRSPLHF.

The chain couples TRBV30 to TRBJ1-1, with a weak D call TRBD1 (5 bases). Per germline, CDR1 GTSNPN and CDR2 SVGIG (reference sequence). The CDR3 extends over 13 amino acids. The V and J ends lost 6 bases and 4 bases respectively, with 15 bases between them. For the CDR3, the DNA is TGTGCCTGTTCCATCGGGGCCGTCACTGAAGCTTTCTTT. Its protein is CACSIGAVTEAFF.

This clone was observed once. This sequence joins TRBV28 and TRBJ1-4; no definite D call. V lost 10 bases, J lost 7 bases, and 7 bases lay in between. The length of the CDR3 is 10 residues. Germline V gene sequence: CDR1 MDHEN, CDR2 SYDVKM. The CDR3 here is CATLGEKLFF. The CDR3 region has the DNA TGTGCCACCCTAGGTGAAAAACTGTTTTTT.

The V and J genes are TRBV18 and TRBJ2-7, with no clear D. The CDR3 is made up of 14 amino acids. Germline assignment: CDR1 KGHSH and CDR2 LQKENI. With 5 bases removed from V and 2 bases from J, the gap between germline ends came to 13 bases. The CDR3 coding sequence is TGTGCCAGCTCAGGAAGGGTGAGGACCTACGAGCAGTACTTC. It is translated as CASSGRVRTYEQYF.

This clone was observed once. J is TRBJ2-1 and V is TRBV6-5, with unresolved D. Germline CDR1 reads MNHEY; CDR2 reads SVGAGI. The CDR3 covers 12 residues. V lost 5 bases, J lost 3 bases, and 5 bases lay in between. Written as DNA, the CDR3 is TGTGCCAGCAGTCCGAACTACAATGAGCAGTTCTTC. It encodes CASSPNYNEQFF.

The V and J genes are TRBV10-3 and TRBJ1-1, with D maybe TRBD1 (5 bases). The CDR3 has 13 amino acids. Germline V lookup: CDR1 ENHRY, CDR2 SYGVKD. V was trimmed by 8 bases and J by 11 bases, leaving 21 bases between them. The CDR3 DNA is TGTGCCATCCTGCCCTCCGAGGGGCGAAGGGCTTTCTTT. This translates into CAILPSEGRRAFF.

The chain recombines TRBV5-1 with TRBJ2-5; D possibly corresponds to TRBD1 (7 bases). The CDR3 contains 13 residues. CDR1 and CDR2 from the germline V gene are SGHRS and YFSETQ. Between the trimmed V and J ends, which lost 3 bases and 4 bases, there was a span of 10 bases. For the CDR3, the DNA is TGCGCCAGCAGCTCAGGGGGGCTAGAGACCCAGTACTTC. Its translation is CASSSGGLETQYF.

The chain uses TRBV19 and TRBJ1-2, with TRBD1 as a possible D gene (5 bases). CDR3 length: 14 amino acids. Germline CDR1 is LNHDA and CDR2 is SQIVND (reference sequence). With 2 bases removed from V and 5 bases from J, the gap between germline ends came to 12 bases. The CDR3 region has the DNA TGTGCCAGTAGTATAAACAGGAATGGGTATGGCTACACCTTC. The encoded protein is CASSINRNGYGYTF.

This rearrangement joins TRBV4-2 to TRBJ1-3; D is unclear. Trimming shortened V by 0 bases and J by 0 bases, and 6 bases separated the two germline ends. The CDR3 contains 15 residues. Germline V gene sequence: CDR1 LGHNA, CDR2 YNFKEQ. The CDR3 DNA sequence: TGTGCCAGCAGCCAAGAACAAGTCTCTGGAAACACCATATATTTT. Amino acids: CASSQEQVSGNTIYF.

The rearrangement links TRBV7-2 to TRBJ2-5; TRBD1 agrees at 11 bases. Germline V gene sequence: CDR1 SGHTA, CDR2 FQGNSA. The CDR3 extends over 14 amino acids. With V trimmed by 3 bases and J by 9 bases, 6 bases remained unmatched. The CDR3 protein is CASSFAPGQGAQYF. CDR3 sequence (DNA): TGTGCCAGCAGCTTCGCCCCGGGACAGGGGGCCCAGTACTTC.